The clone carrying this TCR beta chain was detected once. Its cognate antigen is unknown. The data originate from a study of somatic mutations in cytotoxic T cells in rheumatoid arthritis. The study, taken as a whole, reports: Statistically, CD8+ T-cell clonality was not significantly distinct between individuals with rheumatoid arthritis and age-matched healthy controls. Rheumatoid arthritis patients showed slight TRBV07 underrepresentation, and this was not adjusted for multiple comparisons.

Sequencing was performed with immunoSEQ multiplex PCR; in TCRdb, only in-frame clones are kept and a portion is missing. The table has about 4,800 clones, 75% to 80% seen once; the top ten hold approximately 71%. V trimming: 3 bases; J trimming: 6 bases; junction bases outside the gene matches: 9. CDR1 and CDR2 from the germline V gene are LGHNA and YSLEER. This CDR3 region has 16 residues. V is TRBV4-3 and J is TRBJ2-7; TRBD1 matches at 12 bases. This TCR was sampled from a man between 40 and 49 years old with rheumatoid arthritis. The sample consisted of CD8+ T cells sorted from blood, taken at a follow-up visit. CDR3 sequence (DNA): TGCGCCAGCAGCCAGCAAACCGGGACAGGGGGCTCCGAGCAGTACTTC. It specifies CASSQQTGTGGSEQYF.